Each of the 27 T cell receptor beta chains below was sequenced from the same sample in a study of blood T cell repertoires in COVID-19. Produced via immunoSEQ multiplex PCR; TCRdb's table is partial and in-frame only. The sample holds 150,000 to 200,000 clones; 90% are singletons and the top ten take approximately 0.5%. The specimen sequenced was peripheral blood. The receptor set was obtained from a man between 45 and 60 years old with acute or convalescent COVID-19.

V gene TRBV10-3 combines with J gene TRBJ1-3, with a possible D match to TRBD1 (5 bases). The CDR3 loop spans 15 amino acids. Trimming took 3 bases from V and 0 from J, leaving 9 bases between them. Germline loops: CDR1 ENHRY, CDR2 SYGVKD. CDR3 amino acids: CAISDGGNSGNTIYF. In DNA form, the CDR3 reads TGTGCCATCAGTGACGGGGGAAACTCTGGAAACACCATATATTTT.

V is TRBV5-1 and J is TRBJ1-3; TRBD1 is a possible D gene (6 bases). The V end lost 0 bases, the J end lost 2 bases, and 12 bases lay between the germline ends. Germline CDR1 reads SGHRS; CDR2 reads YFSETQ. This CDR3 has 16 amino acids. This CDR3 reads CASSLVGGLAGNTIYF. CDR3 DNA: TGCGCCAGCAGCTTGGTCGGGGGGCTTGCTGGAAACACCATATATTTT.

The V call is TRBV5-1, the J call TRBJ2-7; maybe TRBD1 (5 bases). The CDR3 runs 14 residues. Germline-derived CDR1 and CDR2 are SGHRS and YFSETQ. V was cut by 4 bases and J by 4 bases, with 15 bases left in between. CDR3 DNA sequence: TGCGCCAGCAGCCCAGCTGGGGCGATGTACGAGCAGTACTTC. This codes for CASSPAGAMYEQYF.

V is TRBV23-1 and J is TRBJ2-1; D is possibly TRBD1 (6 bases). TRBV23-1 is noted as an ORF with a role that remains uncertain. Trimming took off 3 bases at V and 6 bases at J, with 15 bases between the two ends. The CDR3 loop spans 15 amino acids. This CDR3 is CASSHHRVSPNEQFF. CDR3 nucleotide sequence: TGCGCCAGCAGTCACCACAGGGTAAGCCCCAATGAGCAGTTCTTC.

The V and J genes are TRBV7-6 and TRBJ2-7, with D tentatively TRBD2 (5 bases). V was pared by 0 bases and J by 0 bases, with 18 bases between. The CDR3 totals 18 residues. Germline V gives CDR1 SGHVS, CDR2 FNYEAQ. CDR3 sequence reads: CASSLAGAGWSGSYEQYF. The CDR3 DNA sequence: TGTGCCAGCAGCTTAGCGGGAGCCGGCTGGTCGGGCTCCTACGAGCAGTACTTC.

The CDR3, as DNA: TGTGCCACAGGGGGATTTAATGAAAAACTGTTTTTT. Its translation: CATGGFNEKLFF. The chain couples TRBV28 to TRBJ1-4; TRBD1 agrees at 7 bases. There are 12 residues in the CDR3. Germline V gives CDR1 MDHEN, CDR2 SYDVKM. J gave up 4 bases and V 10 bases, and 3 bases lay outside the gene matches.

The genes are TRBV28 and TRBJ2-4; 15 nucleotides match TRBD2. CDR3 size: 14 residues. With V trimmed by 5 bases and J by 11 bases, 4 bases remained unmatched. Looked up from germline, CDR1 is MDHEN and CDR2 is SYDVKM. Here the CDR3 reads CASSQGLAGGFQYF. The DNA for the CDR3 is TGTGCCAGCAGTCAGGGACTAGCGGGAGGCTTTCAGTACTTC.

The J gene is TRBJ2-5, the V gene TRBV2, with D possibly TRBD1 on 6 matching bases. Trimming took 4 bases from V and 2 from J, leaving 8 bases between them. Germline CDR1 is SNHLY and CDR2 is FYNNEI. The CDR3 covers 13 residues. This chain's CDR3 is CASSGQVQETQYF. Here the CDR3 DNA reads TGTGCCAGCAGTGGACAGGTACAAGAGACCCAGTACTTC. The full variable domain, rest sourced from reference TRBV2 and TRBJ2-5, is EPEVTQTPSHQVTQMGQEVILRCVPISNHLYFYWYRQILGQKVEFLVSFYNNEISEKSEIFDDQFSVERPDGSNFTLKIRSTKLEDSAMYFCASSGQVQETQYFGPGTRLLVL.

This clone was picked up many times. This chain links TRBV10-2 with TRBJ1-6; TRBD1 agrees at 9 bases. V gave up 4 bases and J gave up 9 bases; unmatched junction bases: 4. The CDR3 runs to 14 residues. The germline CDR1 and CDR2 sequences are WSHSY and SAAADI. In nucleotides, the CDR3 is TGCGCCAGCAGTGCCGGGACAGGGAGTTCACCCCTCCACTTT. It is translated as CASSAGTGSSPLHF.

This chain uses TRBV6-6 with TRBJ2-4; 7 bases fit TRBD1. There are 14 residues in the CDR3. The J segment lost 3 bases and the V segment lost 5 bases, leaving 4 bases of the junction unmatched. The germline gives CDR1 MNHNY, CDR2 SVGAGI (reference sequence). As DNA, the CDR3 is TGTGCCAGCAGTGTGTGGGACAGCAAAAACATTCAGTACTTC. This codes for CASSVWDSKNIQYF.

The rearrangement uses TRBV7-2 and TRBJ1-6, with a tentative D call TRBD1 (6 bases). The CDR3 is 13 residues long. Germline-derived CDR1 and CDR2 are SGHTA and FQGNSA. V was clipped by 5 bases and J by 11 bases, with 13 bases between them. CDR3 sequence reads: CASSTDRWPPLHF. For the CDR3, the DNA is TGTGCCAGCAGCACCGACAGGTGGCCACCCCTCCACTTT.

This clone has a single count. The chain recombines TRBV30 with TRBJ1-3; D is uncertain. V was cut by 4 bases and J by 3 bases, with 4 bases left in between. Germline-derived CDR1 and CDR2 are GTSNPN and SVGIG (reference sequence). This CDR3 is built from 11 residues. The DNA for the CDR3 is TGTGCCTGGAACTATGGAAACACCATATATTTT. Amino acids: CAWNYGNTIYF.

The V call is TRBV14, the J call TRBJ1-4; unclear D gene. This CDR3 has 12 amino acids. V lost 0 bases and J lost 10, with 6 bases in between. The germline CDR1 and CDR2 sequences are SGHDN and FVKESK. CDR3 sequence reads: CASSQDGLKLFF. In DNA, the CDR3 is TGTGCCAGCAGCCAAGACGGACTAAAACTGTTTTTT.

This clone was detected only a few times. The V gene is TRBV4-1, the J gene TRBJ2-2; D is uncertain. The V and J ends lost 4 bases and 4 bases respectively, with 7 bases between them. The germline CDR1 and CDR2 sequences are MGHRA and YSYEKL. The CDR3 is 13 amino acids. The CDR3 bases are TGCGCCAGCAGCCCCACACGCACCGGGGAGCTGTTTTTT. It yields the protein CASSPTRTGELFF.

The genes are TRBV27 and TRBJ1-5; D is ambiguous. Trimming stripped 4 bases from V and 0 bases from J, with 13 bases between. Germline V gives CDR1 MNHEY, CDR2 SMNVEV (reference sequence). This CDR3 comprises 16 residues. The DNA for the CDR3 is TGTGCCAGCAGTTGGACGGGAACATATAGCAATCAGCCCCAGCATTTT. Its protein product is CASSWTGTYSNQPQHF.

The CDR3 reads CASSLGLAANTGELFF. CDR3 in DNA: TGCGCCAGCAGCCTCGGACTAGCGGCGAACACCGGGGAGCTGTTTTTT. The chain joins TRBV4-1 to TRBJ2-2; TRBD2 agrees at 10 bases. V dropped 4 bases and J dropped 0; count of bases not matched to a gene: 2. Germline CDR1 and CDR2: MGHRA and YSYEKL. CDR3 length: 16 amino acids.

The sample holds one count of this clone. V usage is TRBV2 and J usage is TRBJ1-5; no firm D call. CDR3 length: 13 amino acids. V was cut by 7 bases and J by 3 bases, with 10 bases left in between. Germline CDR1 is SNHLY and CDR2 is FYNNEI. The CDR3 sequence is CASNWATNQPQHF. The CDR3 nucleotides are TGTGCCAGCAATTGGGCGACCAATCAGCCCCAGCATTTT.

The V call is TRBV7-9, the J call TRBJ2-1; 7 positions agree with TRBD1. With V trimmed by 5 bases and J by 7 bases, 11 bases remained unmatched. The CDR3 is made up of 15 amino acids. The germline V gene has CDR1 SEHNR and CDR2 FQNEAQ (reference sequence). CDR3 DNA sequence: TGTGCCAGCAGCCTCATACGACAGGGAAGGAATGAGCAGTTCTTC. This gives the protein CASSLIRQGRNEQFF.

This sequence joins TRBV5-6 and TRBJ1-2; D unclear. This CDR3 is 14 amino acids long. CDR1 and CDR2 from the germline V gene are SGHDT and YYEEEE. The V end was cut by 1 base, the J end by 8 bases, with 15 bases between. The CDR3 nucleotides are TGTGCCAGCAGCTTGTGGCGGCAGCTTGAAGGCTACACCTTC. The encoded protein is CASSLWRQLEGYTF.

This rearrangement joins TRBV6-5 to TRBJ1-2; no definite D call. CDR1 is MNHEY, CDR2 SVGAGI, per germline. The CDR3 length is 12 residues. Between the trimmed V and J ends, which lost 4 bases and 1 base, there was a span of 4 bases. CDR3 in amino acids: CASSSVNYGYTF. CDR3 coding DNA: TGTGCCAGCAGTTCAGTTAACTATGGCTACACCTTC.

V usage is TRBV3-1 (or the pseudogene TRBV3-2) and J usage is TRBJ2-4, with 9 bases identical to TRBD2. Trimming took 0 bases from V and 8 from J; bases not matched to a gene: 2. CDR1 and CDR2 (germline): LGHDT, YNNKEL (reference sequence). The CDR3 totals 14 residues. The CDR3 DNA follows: TGTGCCAGCAGCCAAGAGGGACTAGCTCACATTCAGTACTTC. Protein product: CASSQEGLAHIQYF.

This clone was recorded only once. The CDR3 DNA reads as TGTGCCAGCAGCTTAGACGTGACAGGGTGGCTGAGTAGTGAAGCTTTCTTT. Protein: CASSLDVTGWLSSEAFF. V gene TRBV7-2 combines with J gene TRBJ1-1; 7 nucleotides align to TRBD1. Germline V CDR1 and CDR2: SGHTA, FQGNSA. This CDR3 is 17 amino acids long. Losses at the gene ends were 1 base for V and 7 bases for J; bases not matched to a gene: 15.

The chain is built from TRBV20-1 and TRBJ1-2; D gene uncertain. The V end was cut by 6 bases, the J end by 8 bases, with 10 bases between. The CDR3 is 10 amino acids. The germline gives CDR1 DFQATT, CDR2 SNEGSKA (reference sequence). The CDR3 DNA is TGCAGTGCAGCGGAGGGCGGCTACACCTTC. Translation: CSAAEGGYTF.

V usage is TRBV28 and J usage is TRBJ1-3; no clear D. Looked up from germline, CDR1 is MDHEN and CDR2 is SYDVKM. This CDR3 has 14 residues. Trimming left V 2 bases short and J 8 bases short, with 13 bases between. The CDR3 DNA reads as TGTGCCAGCAGTTTAGCAGGACTCGGGGACACCATATATTTT. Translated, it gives CASSLAGLGDTIYF.

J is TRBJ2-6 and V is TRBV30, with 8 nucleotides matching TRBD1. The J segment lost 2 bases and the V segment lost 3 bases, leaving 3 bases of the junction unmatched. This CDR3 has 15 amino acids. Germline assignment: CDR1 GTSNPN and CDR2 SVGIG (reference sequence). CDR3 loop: CAWRAGGAGANVLTF. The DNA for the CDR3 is TGTGCCTGGAGGGCAGGGGGCGCTGGGGCCAACGTCCTGACTTTC.

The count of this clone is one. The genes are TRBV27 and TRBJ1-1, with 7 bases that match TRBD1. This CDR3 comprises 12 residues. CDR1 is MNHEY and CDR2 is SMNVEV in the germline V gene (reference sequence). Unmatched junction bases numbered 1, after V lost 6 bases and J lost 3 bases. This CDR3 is CASRGQYTEAFF. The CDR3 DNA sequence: TGTGCCAGCAGGGGACAGTACACTGAAGCTTTCTTT.

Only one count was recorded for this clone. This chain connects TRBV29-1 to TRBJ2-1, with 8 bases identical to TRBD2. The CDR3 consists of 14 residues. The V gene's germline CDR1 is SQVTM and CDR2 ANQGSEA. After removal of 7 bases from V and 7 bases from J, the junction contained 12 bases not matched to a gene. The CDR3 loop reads CSARTSGSRNEQFF. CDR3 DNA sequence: TGCAGCGCCCGAACGAGCGGGAGTAGGAATGAGCAGTTCTTC.